This T cell receptor beta chain was identified in a study of shared T cell receptors in the human thymus (dated by TCRdb to about 2021). With regard to the full study: The study examined how self-reactive, shared T-cell receptor alpha chains are generated in the human thymus.

There are 13 amino acids in the CDR3, from cysteine to phenylalanine inclusive. The retained sequence is limited to the CDR3, 39 bases, with the frame set at the first base. Via the germline V gene, CDR1 is KGHSH and CDR2 LQKENI. V is cut by 3 bases and J by 4 bases, and the space between the germline ends is 9 bases. About this clone itself: What antigen it recognizes has not been identified. No base quality information exists; no much larger clone differs at one position.

Library generation was performed with the immunoSEQ multiplex PCR assay. TCRdb took over this immuneACCESS table, retaining in-frame rearrangements with V and J assigned. Such tables are incomplete; in checked studies, under half of the missing clones stem from an unresolved V gene, and the remainder is unexplained. The sample yields some 660,000 clones; about 89% were counted once. Clones ranked in the top ten supply roughly 0.0087% of the sample. This same sample was also part of a study on human thymus T cells. Reported in the second study: The donors were immunologically healthy infants in Finland who had open corrective cardiac surgery for congenital heart defects. Thymus tissue was collected as surgical resects that were removed during corrective cardiac surgery. Biased V and J gene segment usage appeared to be present in both thymic and peripheral blood repertoires. According to the related research, thymic TCR repertoires were highly overlapping among unrelated individuals. The study used 7 to 9 infant thymus samples plus four related peripheral blood samples to characterize TCR alpha and beta repertoires. The infant donors were roughly 7 to 244 days old, and the cohort included several males and two females. After being mechanically released from the tissue, thymocytes were kept at -70 degrees C in pellets of about 8.5-30 million cells. Genomic DNA was extracted from frozen cell pellets with a QIAsymphony instrument. Using the immunoSEQ multiplex PCR assay, the TCRB and TCRAD loci were amplified from a standardized quantity of quality-controlled genomic DNA. Amplicons spanned the V(D)J region at a length sufficient to cover the CDR3 and identify V and J genes. Amplicon sequencing was performed on an Illumina platform through the commercial immunoSEQ service. Corrections for primer bias and sequencing errors followed previously described methods, while TCRAD and TCRB definitions were based on the IMGT database. The repertoires were analysed using immunoSEQ Analyzer 3.0 and VDJTools for basic statistics, V/J segment usage, diversity estimates, rarefaction and pairwise overlap. Diversity was estimated using the Chao1, ChaoE, Efron-Thisted, Shannon and inverse Simpson indices, and was also estimated on datasets down-sampled to the size of the smallest sample. Repertoire overlap was assessed by strict matching of CDR3 nucleotide sequence, V gene and J gene, and clustering was done by Jaccard-based multidimensional scaling. On average, thymus samples gave 800,000 or so unique TCRB clonotypes, whereas blood samples gave roughly 80,000.

The source is a boy under two years old with a congenital heart defect. Donor details come from another sample of the same person, matched by shared clones. The chain is made from TRBV18 and TRBJ1-2; a tentative D call is TRBD1 (5 bases match). Sequenced input: thymocytes. The DNA sequence is as follows: TGTGCCAGCTCACCGCAGACAGCCTATGGCTACACCTTC. It is translated as CASSPQTAYGYTF.